This T cell receptor beta chain emerged from a study of neurological immune-mediated disorders. The study's findings and limits: No CDR3 amino acid sequences were shared by expanded clones across subjects, suggesting private repertoires in all groups. Phylogenetic grouping assigned the repertoires of 18 of 34 multiple sclerosis patients to a single cluster of related CDR3 sequences. This cluster may be a repertoire-level signature.

Germline V CDR1 and CDR2: SGHDT, YYEEEE. The length of the CDR3 is 13 residues. With 0 bases removed from V and 0 bases from J, the gap between germline ends came to 3 bases. MiXCR, applied by TCRdb to the 5' RACE reads, yields one record per CDR3 protein. Of tens of thousands of distinct CDR3 sequences in the sample, over 4% were seen once. This clonotype was counted ten times or more. Its antigen is as yet unknown. Sequenced sample: PBMCs. The sequence came from a man in his forties or fifties with multiple sclerosis. This sequence joins TRBV5-6 and TRBJ1-1; D is unclear. The CDR3 loop is CASSLALNTEAFF. CDR3 sequence (DNA): TGTGCCAGCAGCTTGGCGCTGAACACTGAAGCTTTCTTT.